The next 2 T cell receptor beta chains were all read from a single sample in a study of beta chain features in type 1 diabetes. TCRB transcripts that were expressed got sequenced, as all of the isolated RNA had been reverse transcribed. Some clones are missing from TCRdb's copy, which holds only in-frame ones; the method was immunoSEQ multiplex PCR. The data show roughly 140,000 clones, roughly 11% seen once. The sequencing input was central memory CD4+ T cells from blood. The source is a man aged 18 to 29 in good health.

In its sample, this clone was seen a few times. The V gene is TRBV7-2, the J gene TRBJ2-7, with TRBD2 matching 9 bases. The CDR3 extends over 13 amino acids. The germline gives CDR1 SGHTA, CDR2 FQGNSA. V dropped 5 bases and J dropped 13; count of bases not matched to a gene: 12. CDR3 sequence: CASSASSGTSTYF. The CDR3 nucleotides are TGTGCCAGCAGCGCATCAAGCGGGACTAGCACTTACTTC.

This clone was seen ten or more times. The V and J genes are TRBV28 and TRBJ2-5, with D hard to call. Germline V gene sequence: CDR1 MDHEN, CDR2 SYDVKM. V lost 5 bases, J lost 5 bases, and 9 bases lay in between. CDR3 length equals 12 residues. CDR3 protein: CASSVEVETQYF. The CDR3 region has the DNA TGTGCCAGCAGTGTAGAGGTTGAGACCCAGTACTTC.